The clone carrying this T cell receptor (beta chain) was recorded at least ten times. What it binds is unknown. TCR beta CDR3 region amplification was performed from RNA transcripts. Primed by the HTBI set, a first-round RT-PCR was run on the TCR CDR3. TCRdb called the multiplex PCR reads again in MiXCR, with one record for every CDR3 protein. The sample has approximately 400,000 distinct CDR3 sequences, around 13% seen once. Those patients with uncontrolled infection, other autoimmune disease, pregnancy or lactation were excluded. Using 9.5 to 10 ml of fresh peripheral blood, PBMCs were prepared. This entry is derived from a study of T cells in Graves' hyperthyroidism and ophthalmopathy. Study-wide results and caveats: The model foresaw ophthalmopathy a median 6.5 months prior to onset.

This CDR3 spans 18 amino acids. The germline V gene encodes CDR1 KGHDR and CDR2 SFDVKD. V lost 4 bases and J 7 bases, leaving 24 bases between the germline ends. This receptor was obtained from a woman aged 55-70 years with Graves' hyperthyroidism. The sequenced material came from blood. This chain joins TRBV24-1 and TRBJ2-2; D remains unclear. The DNA of the CDR3 is TGTGCCACCAGTGACCCCCTGCCCGGTAACGGTGTGCACGGGGAGCTGTTTTTT. It specifies CATSDPLPGNGVHGELFF.